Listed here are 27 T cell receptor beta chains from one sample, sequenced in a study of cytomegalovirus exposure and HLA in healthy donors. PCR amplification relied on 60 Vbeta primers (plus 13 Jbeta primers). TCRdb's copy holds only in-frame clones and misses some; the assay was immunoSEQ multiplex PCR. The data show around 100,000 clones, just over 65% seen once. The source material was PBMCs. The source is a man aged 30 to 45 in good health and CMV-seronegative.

CDR3 region: CASSRSNEQFF. Written as DNA, the CDR3 is TGTGCCAGCAGCCGTAGCAATGAGCAGTTCTTC. The V gene is TRBV7-8, the J gene TRBJ2-1; D not resolved. This CDR3 contains 11 residues. Trimming removed 5 bases at V and 6 bases at J, with 5 bases between. Germline V CDR1 and CDR2: SGHVS, FQNEAQ.

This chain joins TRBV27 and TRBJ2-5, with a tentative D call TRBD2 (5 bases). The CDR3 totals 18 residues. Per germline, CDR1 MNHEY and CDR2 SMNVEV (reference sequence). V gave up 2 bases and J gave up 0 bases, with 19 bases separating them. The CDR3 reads CASSLGLASGKYQETQYF. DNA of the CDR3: TGTGCCAGCAGTTTAGGGTTGGCGAGCGGCAAATACCAAGAGACCCAGTACTTC.

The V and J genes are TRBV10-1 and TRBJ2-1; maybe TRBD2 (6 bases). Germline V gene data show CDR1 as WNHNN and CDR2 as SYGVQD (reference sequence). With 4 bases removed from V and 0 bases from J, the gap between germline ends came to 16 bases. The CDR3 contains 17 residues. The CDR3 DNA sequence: TGCGCCAGCAGTGGACCGCTAGCGTCGAGCTCCTACAATGAGCAGTTCTTC. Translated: CASSGPLASSSYNEQFF.

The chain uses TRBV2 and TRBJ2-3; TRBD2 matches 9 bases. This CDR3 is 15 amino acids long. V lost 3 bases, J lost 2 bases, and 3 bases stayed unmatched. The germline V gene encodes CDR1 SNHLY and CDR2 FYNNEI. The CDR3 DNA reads TGTGCCAGCAGTGATTGGGGACTAGCCACAGATACGCAGTATTTT. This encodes CASSDWGLATDTQYF.

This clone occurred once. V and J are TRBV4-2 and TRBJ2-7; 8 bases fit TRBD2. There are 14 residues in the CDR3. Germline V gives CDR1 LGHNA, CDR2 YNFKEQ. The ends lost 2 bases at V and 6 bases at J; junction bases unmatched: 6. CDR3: CASSQTRTSFEQYF. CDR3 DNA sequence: TGTGCCAGCAGCCAAACCCGGACTAGCTTCGAGCAGTACTTC.

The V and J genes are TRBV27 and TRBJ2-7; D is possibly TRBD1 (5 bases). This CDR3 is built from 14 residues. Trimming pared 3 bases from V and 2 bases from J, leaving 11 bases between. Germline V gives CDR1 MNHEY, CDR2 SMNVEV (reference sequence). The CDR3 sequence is CASSFGRVTYEQYF. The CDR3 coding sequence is TGTGCCAGCAGTTTTGGCAGGGTCACCTACGAGCAGTACTTC.

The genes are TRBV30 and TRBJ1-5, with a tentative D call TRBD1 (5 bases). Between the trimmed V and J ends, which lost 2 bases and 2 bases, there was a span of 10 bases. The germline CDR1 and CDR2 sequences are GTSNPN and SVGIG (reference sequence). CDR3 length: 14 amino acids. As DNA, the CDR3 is TGTGCCTGGAGTCAGGGATATGGCAATCAGCCCCAGCATTTT. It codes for CAWSQGYGNQPQHF.

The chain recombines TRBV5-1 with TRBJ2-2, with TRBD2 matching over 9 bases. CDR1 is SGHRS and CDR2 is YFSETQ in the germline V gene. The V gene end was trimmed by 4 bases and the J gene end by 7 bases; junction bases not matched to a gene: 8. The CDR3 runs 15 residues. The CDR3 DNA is TGCGCCAGCAGCCAGGTAGCGGGAGCGAGCGGGGAGCTGTTTTTT. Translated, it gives CASSQVAGASGELFF.

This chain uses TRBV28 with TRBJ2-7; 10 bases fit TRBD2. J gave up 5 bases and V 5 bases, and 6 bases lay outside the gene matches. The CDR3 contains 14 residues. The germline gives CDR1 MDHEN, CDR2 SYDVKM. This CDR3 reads CASSLLAGEDEQYF. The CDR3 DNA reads TGTGCCAGCAGTCTCCTAGCGGGAGAAGACGAGCAGTACTTC. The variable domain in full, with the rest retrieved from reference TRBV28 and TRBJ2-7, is DVKVTQSSRYLVKRTGEKVFLECVQDMDHENMFWYRQDPGLGLRLIYFSYDVKMKEKGDIPEGYSVSREKKERFSLILESASTNQTSMYLCASSLLAGEDEQYFGPGTRLTVT.

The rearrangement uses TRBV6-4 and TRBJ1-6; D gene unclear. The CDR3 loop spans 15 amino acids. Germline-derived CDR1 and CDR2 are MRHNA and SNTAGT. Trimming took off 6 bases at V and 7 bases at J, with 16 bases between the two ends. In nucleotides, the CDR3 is TGTGCCAGCAGGCAAGGCCGGGAGATAAATTCACCCCTCCACTTT. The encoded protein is CASRQGREINSPLHF.

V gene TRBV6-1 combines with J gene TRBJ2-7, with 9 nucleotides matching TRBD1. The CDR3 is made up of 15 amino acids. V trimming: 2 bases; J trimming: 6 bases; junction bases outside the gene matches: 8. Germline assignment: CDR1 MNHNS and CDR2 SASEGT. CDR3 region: CASSEWGGQGPEQYF. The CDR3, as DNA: TGTGCCAGCAGTGAATGGGGGGGACAGGGACCCGAGCAGTACTTC.

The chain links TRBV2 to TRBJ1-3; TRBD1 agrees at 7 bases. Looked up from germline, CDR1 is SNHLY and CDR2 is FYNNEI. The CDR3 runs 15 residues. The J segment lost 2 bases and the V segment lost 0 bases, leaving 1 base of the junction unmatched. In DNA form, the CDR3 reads TGTGCCAGCAGTGAAGCGACAGGGACTGGAAACACCATATATTTT. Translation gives CASSEATGTGNTIYF.

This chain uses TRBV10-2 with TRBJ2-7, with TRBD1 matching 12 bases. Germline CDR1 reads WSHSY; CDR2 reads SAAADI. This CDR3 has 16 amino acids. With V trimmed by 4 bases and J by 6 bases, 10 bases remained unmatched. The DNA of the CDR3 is TGCGCCAGCAGTGTCCTACCCGGGACAGGGGGCGGCGAGCAGTACTTC. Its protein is CASSVLPGTGGGEQYF.

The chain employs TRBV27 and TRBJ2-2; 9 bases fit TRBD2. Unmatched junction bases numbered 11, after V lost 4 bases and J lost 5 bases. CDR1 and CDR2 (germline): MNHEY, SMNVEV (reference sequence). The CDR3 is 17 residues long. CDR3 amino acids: CASSSPVAGGRTGELFF. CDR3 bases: TGTGCCAGCAGTTCCCCTGTGGCGGGAGGGCGTACCGGGGAGCTGTTTTTT.

CDR3 protein: CASRTGWTEAFF. The CDR3 DNA is TGTGCCAGCAGGACAGGGTGGACTGAAGCTTTCTTT. The chain links TRBV6-5 to TRBJ1-1, with 7 bases identical to TRBD1. CDR3 length equals 12 residues. Germline V gene lookup returns CDR1 MNHEY and CDR2 SVGAGI. After removal of 6 bases from V and 5 bases from J, the junction contained 3 bases not matched to a gene.

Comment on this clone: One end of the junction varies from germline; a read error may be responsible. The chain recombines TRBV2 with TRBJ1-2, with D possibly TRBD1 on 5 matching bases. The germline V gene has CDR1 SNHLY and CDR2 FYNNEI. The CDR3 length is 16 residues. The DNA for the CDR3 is TGTGCCTGCAGCGCTGACAGAGCCTCAACTAACTATGGCTACACCTTC. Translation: CACSADRASTNYGYTF.

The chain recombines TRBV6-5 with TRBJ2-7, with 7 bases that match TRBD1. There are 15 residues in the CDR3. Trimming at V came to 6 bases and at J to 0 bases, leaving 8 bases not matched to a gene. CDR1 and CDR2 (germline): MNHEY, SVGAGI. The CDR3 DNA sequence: TGTGCCAGCAGGAGCGAACAGGGGCCCTCCTACGAGCAGTACTTC. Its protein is CASRSEQGPSYEQYF.

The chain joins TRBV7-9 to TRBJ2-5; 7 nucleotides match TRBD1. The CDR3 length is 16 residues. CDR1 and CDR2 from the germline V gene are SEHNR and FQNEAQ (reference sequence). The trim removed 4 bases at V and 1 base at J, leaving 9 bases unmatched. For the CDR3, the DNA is TGTGCCAGCAGCTCGAACCGGGACAGTACCCAAGAGACCCAGTACTTC. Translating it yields CASSSNRDSTQETQYF.

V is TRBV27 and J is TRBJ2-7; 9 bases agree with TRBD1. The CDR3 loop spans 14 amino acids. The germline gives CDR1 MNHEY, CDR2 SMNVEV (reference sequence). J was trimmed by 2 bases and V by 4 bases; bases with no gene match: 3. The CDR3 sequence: CASSWTGDTYEQYF. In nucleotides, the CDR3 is TGTGCCAGCAGTTGGACAGGGGACACCTACGAGCAGTACTTC.

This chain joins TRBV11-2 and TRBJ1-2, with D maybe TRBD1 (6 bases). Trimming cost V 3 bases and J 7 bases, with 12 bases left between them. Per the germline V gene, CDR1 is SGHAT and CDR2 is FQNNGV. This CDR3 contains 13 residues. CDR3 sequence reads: CASSFGGGAGYTF. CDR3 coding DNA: TGTGCCAGCAGCTTCGGGGGGGGCGCTGGCTACACCTTC.

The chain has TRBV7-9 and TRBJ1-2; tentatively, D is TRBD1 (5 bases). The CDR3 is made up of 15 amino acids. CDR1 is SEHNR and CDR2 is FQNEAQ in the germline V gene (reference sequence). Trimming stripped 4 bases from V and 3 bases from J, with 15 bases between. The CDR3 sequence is CASSSSAGGDYGYTF. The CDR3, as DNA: TGTGCCAGCAGCTCCTCCGCGGGGGGTGACTATGGCTACACCTTC.

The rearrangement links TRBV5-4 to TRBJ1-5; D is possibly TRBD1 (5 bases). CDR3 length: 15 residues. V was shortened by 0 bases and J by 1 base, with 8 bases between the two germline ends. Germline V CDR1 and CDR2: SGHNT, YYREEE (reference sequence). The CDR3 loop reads CASSLDGGSNQPQHF. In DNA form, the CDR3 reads TGTGCCAGCAGCTTGGATGGGGGGAGCAATCAGCCCCAGCATTTT.

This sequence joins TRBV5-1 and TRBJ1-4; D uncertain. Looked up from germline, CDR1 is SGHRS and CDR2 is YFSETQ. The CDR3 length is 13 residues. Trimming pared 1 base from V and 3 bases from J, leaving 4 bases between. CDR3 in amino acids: CASSLWPNEKLFF. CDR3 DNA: TGCGCCAGCAGCTTGTGGCCTAATGAAAAACTGTTTTTT.

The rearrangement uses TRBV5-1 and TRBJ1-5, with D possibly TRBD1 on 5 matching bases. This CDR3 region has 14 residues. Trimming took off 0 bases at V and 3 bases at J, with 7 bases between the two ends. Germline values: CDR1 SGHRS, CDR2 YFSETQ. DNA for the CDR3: TGCGCCAGCAGCTTGGGACAGCCCAATCAGCCCCAGCATTTT. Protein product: CASSLGQPNQPQHF.

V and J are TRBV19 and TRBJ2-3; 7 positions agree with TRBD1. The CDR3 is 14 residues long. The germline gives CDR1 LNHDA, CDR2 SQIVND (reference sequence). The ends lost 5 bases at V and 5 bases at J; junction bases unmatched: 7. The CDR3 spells CASSVGTVGDTQYF. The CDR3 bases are TGTGCCAGTAGTGTAGGGACAGTGGGAGATACGCAGTATTTT. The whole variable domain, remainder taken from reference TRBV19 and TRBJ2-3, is DGGITQSPKYLFRKEGQNVTLSCEQNLNHDAMYWYRQDPGQGLRLIYYSQIVNDFQKGDIAEGYSVSREKKESFPLTVTSAQKNPTAFYLCASSVGTVGDTQYFGPGTRLTVL.

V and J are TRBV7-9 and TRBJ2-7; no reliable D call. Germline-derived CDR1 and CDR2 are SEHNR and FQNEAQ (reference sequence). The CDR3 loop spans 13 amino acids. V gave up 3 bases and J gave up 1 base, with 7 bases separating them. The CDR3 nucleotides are TGTGCCAGCAGCTTGCCCGGTTCCTACGAGCAGTACTTC. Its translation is CASSLPGSYEQYF.

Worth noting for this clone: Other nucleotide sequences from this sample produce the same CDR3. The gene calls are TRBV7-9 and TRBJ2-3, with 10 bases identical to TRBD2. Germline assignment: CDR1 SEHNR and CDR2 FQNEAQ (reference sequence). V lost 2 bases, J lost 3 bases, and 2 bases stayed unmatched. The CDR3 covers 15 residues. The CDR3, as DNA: TGTGCCAGCAGCTTAATAGCGGGAGGAACAGATACGCAGTATTTT. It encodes CASSLIAGGTDTQYF.